This T cell receptor beta chain was identified during a study of T cells in Graves' hyperthyroidism and ophthalmopathy. This CDR3 is 14 amino acids long. The V gene lost 2 bases and the J gene lost 5 bases, with 12 bases spanning the gap. Germline loops: CDR1 SGHTA, CDR2 FQGNSA. TCR beta CDR3 sequences were amplified from RNA transcripts. During a first-round RT-PCR of the TCR CDR3, the HTBI primer set was used. Via MiXCR, TCRdb re-called the multiplex PCR reads, giving one row per CDR3 protein. The sample consists of a few hundred thousand distinct CDR3 sequences, about 20% of them appearing once. This chain joins TRBV7-2 and TRBJ1-2, with unresolved D. Sequenced material: blood. The source is a man between 18 and 29 years old with Graves' hyperthyroidism. CDR3 sequence: CASSLPGGGYGYTF. In DNA form, the CDR3 reads TGTGCCAGCAGCTTACCAGGTGGTGGATATGGCTACACCTTC.